Shown below are 2 T cell receptor beta chains from a single sample sequenced in a study of blood T cells in healthy people across ages (dated by TCRdb to between 2014 and 2017). The library was generated by 5' RACE. The reads were generated on an Illumina HiSeq 2500. A second roughly 6 to 12 cycle PCR used a sample-barcoded 5' primer and a J-beta primer mix. TCRdb reprocessing: public reads trimmed at Q25 with fastp, clones called with MiXCR, in-frame beta chains kept. Rows matching on CDR3 protein sequence are summarized as one entry with the most common DNA and genes. Recorded for this sample are over 1,500,000 distinct CDR3 sequences; about 49% of them occurred a single time. Together, the top ten hold 2% to 2.5% of the sample. Sequencing was done on a sample of blood. The receptor source for this set is a woman aged 40 to 50 in good health.

There are a few counts of this clonotype. As DNA, the CDR3 is TGCAGTGCTAGTTATCCTACAGACAGCACAGATACGCAGTATTTT. It specifies CSASYPTDSTDTQYF. V gene TRBV20-1 combines with J gene TRBJ2-3; D is undetermined. V was cut by 3 bases and J by 0 bases, with 13 bases left in between. This CDR3 is built from 15 residues. The germline CDR1 and CDR2 sequences are DFQATT and SNEGSKA (reference sequence).

The chain recombines TRBV28 with TRBJ2-7, with 10 bases aligning to TRBD2. Germline V gene sequence: CDR1 MDHEN, CDR2 SYDVKM. The CDR3 length is 15 residues. V was pared by 3 bases and J by 7 bases, with 9 bases of the junction left unmatched. The CDR3 loop reads CASSFSTSGYNEQYF. DNA of the CDR3: TGTGCCAGCAGTTTTTCGACTAGCGGGTACAATGAGCAGTACTTC. The full variable domain, in which reference TRBV28 and TRBJ2-7 provide the parts outside the CDR3, is DVKVTQSSRYLVKRTGEKVFLECVQDMDHENMFWYRQDPGLGLRLIYFSYDVKMKEKGDIPEGYSVSREKKERFSLILESASTNQTSMYLCASSFSTSGYNEQYFGPGTRLTVT.